These T cell receptor beta chains were read from a single sample in a study of shared clonotypes between healthy human individuals. Produced via immunoSEQ multiplex PCR; TCRdb's table is partial and in-frame only. The repertoire includes around 940,000 clones, approximately 76% of them detected once, and over 1.3% sits in the top ten. Sequenced sample: memory CD4+ T cells sorted from blood. These receptors were collected from a man aged 18 to 30 in good health. Each CDR3 is given with its conserved first and last residue. D genes are given only for firm matches. Expanded clones get a size class; other rows say once, few or many, or leave the size out.

V: TRBV29-1; size: once; D: TRBD1; J: TRBJ2-5; DNA: TGCAGCGTAGACAGGGGGTTCGAGACCCAGTACTTC; CDR3: CSVDRGFETQYF
V: TRBV5-6; size: .; D: TRBD1; J: TRBJ2-3; DNA: TGTGCCAGCAGCCTTCGCGGGACAGGGGGCCGGGATACGCAGTATTTT; CDR3: CASSLRGTGGRDTQYF
V: TRBV5-4; size: few; D: .; J: TRBJ1-2; DNA: TGTGCCAGCAGCCAGGACGGCCTCTATGGCTACACCTTC; CDR3: CASSQDGLYGYTF
V: TRBV7-2; size: .; D: .; J: TRBJ2-1; DNA: TGTGCCAGCAGCCCGAGGGGGGGGCGCCGCTCCTACAATGAGCAGTTCTTC; CDR3: CASSPRGGRRSYNEQFF
V: TRBV10-3; size: few; D: .; J: TRBJ1-1; DNA: TGTGCCATCAGTGAGTCGAGCGGGACTGAAGCTTTCTTT; CDR3: CAISESSGTEAFF
V: TRBV6-1; size: .; D: .; J: TRBJ1-2; DNA: TGTGCCAGCAGTGAAGCAGGGCAGATCTATGGCTACACCTTC; CDR3: CASSEAGQIYGYTF
V: TRBV19; size: .; D: .; J: TRBJ1-6; DNA: TGTGCCAGTAACTCGGCAGGACGACCCTATAATTCACCCCTCCACTTT; CDR3: CASNSAGRPYNSPLHF
V: TRBV28; size: .; D: .; J: TRBJ1-1; DNA: TGTGCCAGCAGTTTAAGTAAGAGGGCGAACACTGAAGCTTTCTTT; CDR3: CASSLSKRANTEAFF
V: TRBV6-5; size: .; D: .; J: TRBJ1-2; DNA: TGTGCCACCAGGAACTATGGCTACACCTTC; CDR3: CATRNYGYTF
V: TRBV5-4; size: .; D: TRBD1; J: TRBJ1-2; DNA: TGTGCCAGCAGCTTGCAGGGACAGATTAACTATGGCTACACCTTC; CDR3: CASSLQGQINYGYTF
V: TRBV12-1; size: .; D: .; J: TRBJ2-7; DNA: TGTGCCAGCAGCTTTGCCGTAACCTACGAGCAGTACTTC; CDR3: CASSFAVTYEQYF
V: TRBV18; size: .; D: .; J: TRBJ1-5; DNA: TGTGCCAGCTCACCACAGAGCCTAAATCAGCCCCAGCATTTT; CDR3: CASSPQSLNQPQHF
V: TRBV6-1; size: few; D: TRBD2; J: TRBJ2-1; DNA: TGTGCCAGCAGTCTTAGCGGGAGTCTCTACAATGAGCAGTTCTTC; CDR3: CASSLSGSLYNEQFF
V: TRBV2; size: .; D: .; J: TRBJ2-1; DNA: TGTGCCAGCAGTGAAAGGGCATACGAGCAGTTCTTC; CDR3: CASSERAYEQFF
V: TRBV10-3; size: .; D: .; J: TRBJ2-3; DNA: TGTGCCATCAAGGGACTTCTATCGGATACGCAGTATTTT; CDR3: CAIKGLLSDTQYF
V: TRBV27; size: .; D: TRBD2; J: TRBJ2-1; DNA: TGTGCCAGCAGTTTATACATGTCTAGCGGGGTATACAATGAGCAGTTCTTC; CDR3: CASSLYMSSGVYNEQFF
V: TRBV9; size: .; D: TRBD2; J: TRBJ2-3; DNA: TGTGCCAGCAGCGGAACCGGCGGGGGATCCGCAGATACGCAGTATTTT; CDR3: CASSGTGGGSADTQYF
V: TRBV19; size: .; D: TRBD1; J: TRBJ2-3; DNA: TGTGCCAGTAGTGATCGGACAGGGGCGCAGTATTTT; CDR3: CASSDRTGAQYF
V: TRBV19; size: .; D: TRBD2; J: TRBJ2-5; DNA: TGTGCCAGTAGTATGGGACTAGCGGGGGGCTCCCGCCAAGAGACCCAGTACTTC; CDR3: CASSMGLAGGSRQETQYF
V: TRBV11-3; size: .; D: TRBD2; J: TRBJ2-3; DNA: TGTGCCAGCAGCGGGGGACTAGTGACTACGCAGTATTTT; CDR3: CASSGGLVTTQYF
V: TRBV7-9; size: .; D: .; J: TRBJ1-2; DNA: TGTGCCAGCAGCTTAGATTTGCAGGGAACTAACTATGGCTACACCTTC; CDR3: CASSLDLQGTNYGYTF
V: TRBV10-2; size: .; D: .; J: TRBJ1-1; DNA: TGCGCCAGCAGAGACTCGCGGGGGACTGAAGCTTTCTTT; CDR3: CASRDSRGTEAFF
V: TRBV15; size: few; D: .; J: TRBJ1-2; DNA: TGTGCCACCAGGAGAGGGGGGTCAGCCGAAAGTATAGGCTACACCTTC; CDR3: CATRRGGSAESIGYTF
V: TRBV19; size: .; D: .; J: TRBJ2-3; DNA: TGTGCCAGTCTTGGGCTAGGGGGCACAGATACGCAGTATTTT; CDR3: CASLGLGGTDTQYF
V: TRBV6-5; size: .; D: TRBD1; J: TRBJ2-5; DNA: TGTGCCAGCAGTTACTCTGACAGGGGAGAGACCCAGTACTTC; CDR3: CASSYSDRGETQYF
V: TRBV11-2; size: .; D: .; J: TRBJ1-6; DNA: TGTGCCAGCAGAAAGGACATCGTTCGACTGGGTTCACCCCTCCACTTT; CDR3: CASRKDIVRLGSPLHF
V: TRBV6-5; size: .; D: TRBD2; J: TRBJ2-1; DNA: TGTGCCAGCAGTTACCGTAGCGGGAGGGCAGGGCAGTTCTTC; CDR3: CASSYRSGRAGQFF
V: TRBV28; size: .; D: .; J: TRBJ2-5; DNA: TGTGCCAGCAGTTTATCGGATCCCCAGTACTTC; CDR3: CASSLSDPQYF